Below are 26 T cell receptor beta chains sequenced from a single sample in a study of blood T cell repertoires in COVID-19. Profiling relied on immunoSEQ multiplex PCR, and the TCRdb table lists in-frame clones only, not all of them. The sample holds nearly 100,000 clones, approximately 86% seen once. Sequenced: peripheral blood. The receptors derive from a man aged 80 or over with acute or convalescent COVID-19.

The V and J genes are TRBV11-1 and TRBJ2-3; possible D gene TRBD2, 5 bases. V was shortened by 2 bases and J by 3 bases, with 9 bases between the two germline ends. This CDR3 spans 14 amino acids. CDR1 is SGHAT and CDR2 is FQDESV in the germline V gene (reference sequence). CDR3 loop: CASSLRRVTDTQYF. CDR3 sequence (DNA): TGTGCCAGCAGCTTACGGCGGGTTACAGATACGCAGTATTTT.

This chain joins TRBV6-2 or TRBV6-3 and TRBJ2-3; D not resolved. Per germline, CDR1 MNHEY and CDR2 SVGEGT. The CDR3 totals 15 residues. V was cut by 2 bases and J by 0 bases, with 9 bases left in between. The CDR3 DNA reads TGTGCCAGCAGTTACATTGAGGATAGCACAGATACGCAGTATTTT. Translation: CASSYIEDSTDTQYF.

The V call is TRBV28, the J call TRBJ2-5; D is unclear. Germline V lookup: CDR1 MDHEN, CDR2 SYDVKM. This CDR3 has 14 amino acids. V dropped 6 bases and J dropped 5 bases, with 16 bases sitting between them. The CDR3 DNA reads TGTGCCAGCAGCACACAATCAGGCAGGGAGACCCAGTACTTC. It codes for CASSTQSGRETQYF. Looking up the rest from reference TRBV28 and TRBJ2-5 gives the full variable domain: DVKVTQSSRYLVKRTGEKVFLECVQDMDHENMFWYRQDPGLGLRLIYFSYDVKMKEKGDIPEGYSVSREKKERFSLILESASTNQTSMYLCASSTQSGRETQYFGPGTRLLVL.

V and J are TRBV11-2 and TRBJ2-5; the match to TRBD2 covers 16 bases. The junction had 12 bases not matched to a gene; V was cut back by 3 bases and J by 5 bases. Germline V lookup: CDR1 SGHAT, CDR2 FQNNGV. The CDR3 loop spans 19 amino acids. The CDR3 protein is CASSFQGLAGGPQRETQYF. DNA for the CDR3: TGTGCCAGCAGCTTCCAGGGACTAGCGGGAGGGCCGCAACGGGAGACCCAGTACTTC.

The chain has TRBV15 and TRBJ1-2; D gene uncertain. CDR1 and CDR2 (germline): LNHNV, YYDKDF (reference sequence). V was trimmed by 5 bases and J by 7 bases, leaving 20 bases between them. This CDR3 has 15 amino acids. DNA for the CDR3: TGTGCCACCAGCCCCCAGGAGGGTCCTGATGCTGGCTACACCTTC. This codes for CATSPQEGPDAGYTF.

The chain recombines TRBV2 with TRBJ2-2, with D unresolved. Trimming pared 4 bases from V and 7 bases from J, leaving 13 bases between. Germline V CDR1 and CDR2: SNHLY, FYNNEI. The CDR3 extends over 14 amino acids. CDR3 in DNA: TGTGCCAGCAGTGTGGGCAGAGTGGGCGGGGAGCTGTTTTTT. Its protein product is CASSVGRVGGELFF.

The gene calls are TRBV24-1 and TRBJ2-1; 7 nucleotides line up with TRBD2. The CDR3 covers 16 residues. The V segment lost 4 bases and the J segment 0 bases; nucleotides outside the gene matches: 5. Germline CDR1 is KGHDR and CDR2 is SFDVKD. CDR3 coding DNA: TGTGCCACCAGTGACCAAGCGGGGAGCTCCTACAATGAGCAGTTCTTC. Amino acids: CATSDQAGSSYNEQFF.

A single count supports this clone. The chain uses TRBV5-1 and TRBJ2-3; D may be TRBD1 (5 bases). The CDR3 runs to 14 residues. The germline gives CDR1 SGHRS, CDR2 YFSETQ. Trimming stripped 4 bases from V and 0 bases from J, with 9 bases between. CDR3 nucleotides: TGCGCCAGCAGCCTCGGACACAGCACAGATACGCAGTATTTT. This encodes CASSLGHSTDTQYF.

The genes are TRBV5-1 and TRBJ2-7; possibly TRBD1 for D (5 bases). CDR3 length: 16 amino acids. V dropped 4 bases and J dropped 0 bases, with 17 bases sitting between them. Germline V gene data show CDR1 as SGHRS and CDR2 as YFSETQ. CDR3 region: CASSLEGARSSYEQYF. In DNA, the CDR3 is TGCGCCAGCAGCCTTGAAGGGGCGAGGAGCTCCTACGAGCAGTACTTC.

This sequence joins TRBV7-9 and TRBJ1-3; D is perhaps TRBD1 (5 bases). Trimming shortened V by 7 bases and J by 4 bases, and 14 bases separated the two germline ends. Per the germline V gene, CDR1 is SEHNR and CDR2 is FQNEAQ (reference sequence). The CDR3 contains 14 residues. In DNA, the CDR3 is TGTGCCAGCACCCTAGGGGCAGGAGGAAACACCATATATTTT. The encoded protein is CASTLGAGGNTIYF.

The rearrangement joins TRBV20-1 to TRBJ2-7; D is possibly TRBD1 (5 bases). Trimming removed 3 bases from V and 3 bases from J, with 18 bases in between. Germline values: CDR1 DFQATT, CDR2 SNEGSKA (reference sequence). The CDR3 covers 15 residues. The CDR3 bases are TGCAGTGCTAGTGTTTTAAGCATGGGGCACTACGAGCAGTACTTC. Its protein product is CSASVLSMGHYEQYF.

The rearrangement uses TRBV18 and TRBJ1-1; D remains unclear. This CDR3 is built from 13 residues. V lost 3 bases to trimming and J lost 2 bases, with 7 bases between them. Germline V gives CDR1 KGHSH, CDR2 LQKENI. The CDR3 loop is CASSPGPNTEAFF. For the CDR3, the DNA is TGTGCCAGCTCACCGGGCCCAAACACTGAAGCTTTCTTT.

The CDR3 DNA reads TGTGCCAGCATATCGTGGGACAGAAATTATAATTCACCCCTCCACTTT. Translation gives CASISWDRNYNSPLHF. The V and J genes are TRBV28 and TRBJ1-6, with 7 bases identical to TRBD1. The ends lost 7 bases at V and 4 bases at J; junction bases unmatched: 10. Germline loops: CDR1 MDHEN, CDR2 SYDVKM. CDR3 length equals 16 residues.

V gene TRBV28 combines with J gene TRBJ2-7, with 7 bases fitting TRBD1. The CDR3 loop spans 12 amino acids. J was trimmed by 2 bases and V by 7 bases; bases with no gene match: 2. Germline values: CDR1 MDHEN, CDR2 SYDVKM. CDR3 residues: CASTGQAYEQYF. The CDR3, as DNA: TGTGCCAGCACCGGACAGGCCTACGAGCAGTACTTC.

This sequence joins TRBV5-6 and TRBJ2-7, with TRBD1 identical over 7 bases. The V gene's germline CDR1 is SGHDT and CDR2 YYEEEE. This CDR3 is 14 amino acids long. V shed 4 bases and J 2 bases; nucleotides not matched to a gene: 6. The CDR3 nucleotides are TGTGCCAGCAGCCGTGCAGGACAGGCCTACGAGCAGTACTTC. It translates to CASSRAGQAYEQYF.

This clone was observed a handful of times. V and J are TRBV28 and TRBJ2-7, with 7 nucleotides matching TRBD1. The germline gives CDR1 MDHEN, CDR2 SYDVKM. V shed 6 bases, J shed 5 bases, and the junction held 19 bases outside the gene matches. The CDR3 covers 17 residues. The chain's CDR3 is CASSFTPLGGDVHEQYF. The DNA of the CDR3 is TGTGCCAGCAGCTTTACCCCTTTAGGGGGCGACGTGCACGAGCAGTACTTC. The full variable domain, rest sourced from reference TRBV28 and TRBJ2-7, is DVKVTQSSRYLVKRTGEKVFLECVQDMDHENMFWYRQDPGLGLRLIYFSYDVKMKEKGDIPEGYSVSREKKERFSLILESASTNQTSMYLCASSFTPLGGDVHEQYFGPGTRLTVT.

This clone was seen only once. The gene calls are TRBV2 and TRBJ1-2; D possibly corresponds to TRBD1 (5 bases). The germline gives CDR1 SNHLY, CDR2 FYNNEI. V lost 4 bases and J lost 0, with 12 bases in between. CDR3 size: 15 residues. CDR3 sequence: CASSVVSGANYGYTF. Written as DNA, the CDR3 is TGTGCCAGCAGTGTGGTGTCGGGGGCTAACTATGGCTACACCTTC.

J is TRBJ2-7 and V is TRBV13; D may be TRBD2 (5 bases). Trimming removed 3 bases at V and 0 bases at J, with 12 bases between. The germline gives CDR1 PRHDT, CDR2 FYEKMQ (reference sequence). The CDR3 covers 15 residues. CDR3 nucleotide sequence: TGTGCCAGCAGCTTCCGAGCGGTTAGCTCCTACGAGCAGTACTTC. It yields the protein CASSFRAVSSYEQYF.

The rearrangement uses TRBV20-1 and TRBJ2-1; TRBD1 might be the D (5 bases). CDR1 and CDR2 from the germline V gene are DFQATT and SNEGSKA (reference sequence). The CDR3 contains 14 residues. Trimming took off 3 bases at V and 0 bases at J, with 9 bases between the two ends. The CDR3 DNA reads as TGCAGTGCTAGTCCCCAGGGCTCCTACAATGAGCAGTTCTTC. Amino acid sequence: CSASPQGSYNEQFF.

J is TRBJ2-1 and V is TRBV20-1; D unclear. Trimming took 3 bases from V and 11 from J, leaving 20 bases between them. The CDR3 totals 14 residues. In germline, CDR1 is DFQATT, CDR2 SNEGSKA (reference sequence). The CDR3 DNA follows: TGCAGTGCTAGTCTGTTGGTGAGAGACACACAGCAGTTCTTC. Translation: CSASLLVRDTQQFF.

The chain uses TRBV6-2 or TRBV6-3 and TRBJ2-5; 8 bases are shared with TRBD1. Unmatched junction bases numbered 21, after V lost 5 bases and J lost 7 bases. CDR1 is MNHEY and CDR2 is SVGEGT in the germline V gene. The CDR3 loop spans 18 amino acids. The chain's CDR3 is CASSPTGGEANSAWTQYF. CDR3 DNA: TGTGCCAGCAGTCCCACAGGGGGAGAGGCCAATTCTGCATGGACCCAGTACTTC.

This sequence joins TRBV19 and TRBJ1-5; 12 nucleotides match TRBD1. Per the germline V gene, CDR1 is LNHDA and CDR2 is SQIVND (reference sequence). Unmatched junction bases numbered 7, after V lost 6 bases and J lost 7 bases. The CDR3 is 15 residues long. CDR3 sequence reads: CASSTGTGGDQPQHF. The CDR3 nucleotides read TGTGCCAGTAGCACCGGGACAGGGGGCGACCAGCCCCAGCATTTT. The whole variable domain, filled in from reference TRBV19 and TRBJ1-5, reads DGGITQSPKYLFRKEGQNVTLSCEQNLNHDAMYWYRQDPGQGLRLIYYSQIVNDFQKGDIAEGYSVSREKKESFPLTVTSAQKNPTAFYLCASSTGTGGDQPQHFGDGTRLSIL.

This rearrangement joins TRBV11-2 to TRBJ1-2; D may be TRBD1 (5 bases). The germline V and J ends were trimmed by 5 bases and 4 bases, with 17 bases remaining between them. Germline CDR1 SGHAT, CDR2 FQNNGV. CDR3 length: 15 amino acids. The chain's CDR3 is CASSPRGSETYGYTF. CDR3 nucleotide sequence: TGTGCCAGCAGCCCCCGGGGGTCCGAAACCTATGGCTACACCTTC. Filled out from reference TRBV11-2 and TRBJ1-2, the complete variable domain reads EAGVAQSPRYKIIEKRQSVAFWCNPISGHATLYWYQQILGQGPKLLIQFQNNGVVDDSQLPKDRFSAERLKGVDSTLKIQPAKLEDSAVYLCASSPRGSETYGYTFGSGTRLTVV.

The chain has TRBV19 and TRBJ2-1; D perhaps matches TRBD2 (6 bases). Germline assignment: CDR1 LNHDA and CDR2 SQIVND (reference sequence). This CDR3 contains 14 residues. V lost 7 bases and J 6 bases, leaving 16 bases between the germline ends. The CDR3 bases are TGTGCCAGTACTTTCGGGGGAATAGGCAATGAGCAGTTCTTC. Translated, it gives CASTFGGIGNEQFF.

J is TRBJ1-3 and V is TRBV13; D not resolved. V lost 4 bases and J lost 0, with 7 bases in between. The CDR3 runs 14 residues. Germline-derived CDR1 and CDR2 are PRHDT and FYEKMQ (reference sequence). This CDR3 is CASSSRNSGNTIYF. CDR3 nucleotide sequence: TGTGCCAGCAGCTCGCGGAACTCTGGAAACACCATATATTTT.

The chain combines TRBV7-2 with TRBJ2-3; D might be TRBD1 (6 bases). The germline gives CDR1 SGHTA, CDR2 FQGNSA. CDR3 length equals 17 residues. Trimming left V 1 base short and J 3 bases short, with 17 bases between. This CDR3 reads CASSLVADSSRTDTQYF. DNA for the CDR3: TGTGCCAGCAGCTTAGTGGCGGACAGTTCAAGGACAGATACGCAGTATTTT.